This is a list of T cell receptor beta chains from one sample in a study of human T cells and chemical hapten exposure. TCRdb re-derived calls from the RACE reads in MiXCR, one entry per CDR3 protein. The sample has fewer than 150,000 distinct CDR3 sequences, roughly 14% seen once; the top ten hold approximately 2.8%. The sample consisted of whole blood, taken in connection with sensitization to the hapten diphenylcyclopropenone (DPC). The receptors come from a woman under 30 with alopecia areata. Some clones in this sample may be carry-over from other donors' samples. Each CDR3 is given without its conserved first and last residue. D genes are given only for firm matches.

TRBV18	-	TRBJ2-1	ASSPEGEGYNEQF
TRBV5-4	TRBD1	TRBJ2-1	ASSLDTGGRWNEQF
TRBV6-2/TRBV6-3	TRBD2	TRBJ2-2	ASSYTPGLAVPGELF
TRBV9	-	TRBJ2-6	ASSPLPEGTGANVLT
TRBV20-1	TRBD1	TRBJ1-4	SARPPGGLGEKLF
TRBV28	-	TRBJ1-1	ASISGTSGHTEAF
TRBV7-3	TRBD2	TRBJ2-1	ASSSRTSGGSIEQF
TRBV10-3	-	TRBJ2-3	AIGLTDTQY
TRBV7-9	TRBD2	TRBJ2-3	ASSWTRTADTQY
TRBV29-1	-	TRBJ1-5	SVVISGGSNQPQH
TRBV7-9	-	TRBJ2-7	ASSLPAADYEQY
TRBV27	TRBD1	TRBJ2-3	ASSFSTGADTQY
TRBV25-1	TRBD2	TRBJ2-5	ASSEPGLAPQTQY
TRBV18	-	TRBJ2-1	ASSLRTAYNEQF
TRBV12-3/TRBV12-4	-	TRBJ1-2	ASSPRQSRDYGYT
TRBV20-1	TRBD1	TRBJ1-1	SAAVTGIAEAF
TRBV5-6	-	TRBJ2-7	ASSFVLASEQY
TRBV9	-	TRBJ2-3	ASSVDLTDTQY
TRBV6-5	TRBD1	TRBJ2-3	ASSYSTRGLGDTQY
TRBV29-1	-	TRBJ2-7	SYRDNSYEQY
TRBV9	-	TRBJ2-2	ASSVKGGVSGELF
TRBV12-3/TRBV12-4	-	TRBJ1-1	ASSLEDVGRGGRTEAF
TRBV6-1	TRBD1	TRBJ1-2	ASSEPLGQGHGYT
TRBV6-2/TRBV6-3	-	TRBJ2-2	AMADSNTGELF
TRBV7-3	-	TRBJ2-1	ASSLGGASYNEQF
TRBV6-2/TRBV6-3	-	TRBJ1-2	ASSYWTVHGYT
TRBV2	TRBD1	TRBJ2-1	ASSPDRGNEQF
TRBV5-4	TRBD1	TRBJ1-1	ASSLGSRRTGPHLVSTEAF
TRBV5-4	TRBD2	TRBJ2-3	ASSPRLADDTQY
TRBV3-1	TRBD1	TRBJ2-1	ASSRSTGEKNEQF
TRBV30	-	TRBJ1-6	AWGTGLNSPLH
TRBV3-1	-	TRBJ1-2	ASSQEGRRTAFYGYT
TRBV7-6	-	TRBJ2-5	ASSLGPSATSGETQY
TRBV3-1	-	TRBJ1-2	ASSPGRLYGYT
TRBV29-1	TRBD2	TRBJ2-3	SVGGLAGDTQY
TRBV7-2	TRBD1	TRBJ2-7	ASSLDRGSYEQY
TRBV29-1	-	TRBJ1-2	SVDFGRGVNYGYT
TRBV11-3	-	TRBJ2-3	ASSFGQIGTDTQY
TRBV27	-	TRBJ1-6	ASSLSAASYNSPLH
TRBV20-1	-	TRBJ1-2	SARVPGAGYT
TRBV21-1	-	TRBJ2-5	ARKETQY
TRBV7-6	-	TRBJ2-2	ASSQRLAANTGELF
TRBV20-1	TRBD1	TRBJ1-6	SARATGGNSPLH
TRBV6-2/TRBV6-3	-	TRBJ2-3	ASRWRHLSTDTQY
TRBV12-3/TRBV12-4	-	TRBJ2-7	ASSFPQSSYEQY
TRBV29-1	TRBD1	TRBJ2-5	SVTLTGGETQY
TRBV12-5	-	TRBJ1-3	ASVLGGTIY
TRBV7-9	TRBD1	TRBJ2-2	ASSPRQGLDLELF
TRBV28	TRBD1	TRBJ2-5	ASSFSRGQETQY
TRBV9	-	TRBJ1-6	ASSVEERKPLH
TRBV5-6	-	TRBJ1-2	ASSLASGSYGYT
TRBV20-1	TRBD2	TRBJ2-4	SARRVSGAPGIQY
TRBV18	TRBD1	TRBJ2-3	ASSPPKRGLGTDTQY
TRBV29-1	-	TRBJ1-2	SVNAGGDYT